This entry lists 6 T cell receptor beta chains sequenced from one sample in a study of CD8 T cells in Susac syndrome. Random hexamers were used to reverse transcribe 0.5 to 1 ug of RNA. MiXCR was run by TCRdb on the immunoSEQ multiplex PCR reads, yielding one entry per CDR3 protein. The sample contains about 400,000 distinct CDR3 sequences, 85% to 90% of which appear only once. The sequencing input was CD8+ T cells from PBMCs. Source of these receptors: a human donor with multiple sclerosis.

V is TRBV6-1 and J is TRBJ2-7; D is perhaps TRBD2 (5 bases). This CDR3 has 14 residues. Germline CDR1 is MNHNS and CDR2 is SASEGT. The ends were cut back, 6 bases at V and 4 bases at J, with 16 bases in the middle. DNA of the CDR3: TGTGCCAGCAGCATCTGGGGAGCTGGATACGAGCAGTACTTC. Encoded protein: CASSIWGAGYEQYF.

The J gene is TRBJ2-1, the V gene TRBV20-1; D call uncertain. Germline V gene data show CDR1 as DFQATT and CDR2 as SNEGSKA (reference sequence). The length of the CDR3 is 15 residues. V lost 1 base and J 2 bases, leaving 12 bases between the germline ends. The CDR3 DNA follows: TGCAGTGCTAGAGGACCCAAAGAAGCCTACAATGAGCAGTTCTTC. Protein: CSARGPKEAYNEQFF.

The chain is built from TRBV5-1 and TRBJ1-1; TRBD1 is a possible D gene (5 bases). V was clipped by 0 bases and J by 6 bases, with 18 bases between them. The CDR3 extends over 16 amino acids. The V gene's germline CDR1 is SGHRS and CDR2 YFSETQ. This CDR3 is CASSLGLGGERAEAFF. CDR3 sequence (DNA): TGCGCCAGCAGCTTGGGATTGGGGGGTGAAAGAGCTGAAGCTTTCTTT.

This clonotype came up once. The V gene is TRBV7-2, the J gene TRBJ2-7; unclear D gene. CDR1 is SGHTA and CDR2 is FQGNSA in the germline V gene. The V end was cut by 4 bases, the J end by 3 bases, with 10 bases between. CDR3 length: 13 residues. The CDR3 here is CASSSETYYEQYF. The CDR3 DNA reads TGTGCCAGCAGCTCGGAAACCTACTACGAGCAGTACTTC.

About this clonotype itself: At one boundary the junction diverges from the germline segment, which might be a read error. The rearrangement links TRBV6-5 to TRBJ2-1, with 7 positions matching TRBD2. The CDR3 runs to 17 residues. In germline, CDR1 is MNHEY, CDR2 SVGAGI. The chain's CDR3 is CASSYDPAGAAYNEQLF. In nucleotides, the CDR3 is TGTGCCAGCAGTTATGATCCCGCGGGAGCGGCCTACAATGAGCAGTTGTTC.

The V gene is TRBV19, the J gene TRBJ2-7; D gene ambiguous. The CDR3 spans 15 residues. The germline gives CDR1 LNHDA, CDR2 SQIVND (reference sequence). V dropped 6 bases and J dropped 4 bases, with 19 bases sitting between them. CDR3 sequence (DNA): TGTGCCAGTAGATGGCCAAGCCTGAAGAATTACGAGCAGTACTTC. It encodes CASRWPSLKNYEQYF.